Presented here are 10 T cell receptor beta chains from one specimen sequenced in a study of fetal regulatory T cell absence and autoimmunity. Data came from immunoSEQ multiplex PCR; TCRdb stores just in-frame clones and leaves some out. The sample holds around 100,000 clones, roughly 78% seen once. The sequencing input was pancreas tissue. The receptors derive from a male donor with IPEX syndrome.

This clone was observed many times. V is TRBV6-5 and J is TRBJ2-3; D possibly corresponds to TRBD1 (6 bases). The V end lost 0 bases, the J end lost 4 bases, and 14 bases lay between the germline ends. The germline gives CDR1 MNHEY, CDR2 SVGAGI. The CDR3 is made up of 16 amino acids. The CDR3 loop is CASSYSLGAGADTQYF. The CDR3 DNA reads TGTGCCAGCAGTTACTCGCTCGGGGCAGGGGCAGATACGCAGTATTTT.

This clone was observed a handful of times. The rearrangement joins TRBV7-6 to TRBJ2-5, with TRBD1 matching 7 bases. From germline, CDR1 is SGHVS and CDR2 FNYEAQ. The J segment lost 5 bases and the V segment lost 0 bases, leaving 6 bases of the junction unmatched. This CDR3 contains 15 residues. The CDR3: CASSLAVGTAETQYF. In DNA form, the CDR3 reads TGTGCCAGCAGCTTAGCGGTGGGGACAGCGGAGACCCAGTACTTC.

The chain links TRBV18 to TRBJ1-6; D not resolved. The CDR3 contains 18 residues. Trimming pared 1 base from V and 0 bases from J, leaving 13 bases between. Germline CDR1 is KGHSH and CDR2 is LQKENI. The CDR3 sequence is CASSPRQTVPSYNSPLHF. DNA for the CDR3: TGTGCCAGCTCACCACGGCAAACAGTACCCTCCTATAATTCACCCCTCCACTTT.

This clone occurred a few times. The chain joins TRBV7-8 to TRBJ2-7; no definite D call. The V gene lost 2 bases and the J gene lost 4 bases, with 15 bases spanning the gap. In germline, CDR1 is SGHVS, CDR2 FQNEAQ. This CDR3 is 15 amino acids long. DNA of the CDR3: TGTGCCAGCAGCTTATTAAGGCTGGGCCCGTACGAGCAGTACTTC. This encodes CASSLLRLGPYEQYF.

There are a few counts of this clone. The V call is TRBV6-5, the J call TRBJ1-1; D uncertain. V lost 0 bases and J lost 1, with 6 bases in between. This CDR3 contains 14 residues. Germline V gene data show CDR1 as MNHEY and CDR2 as SVGAGI. CDR3 amino acids: CASSYSAGNTEAFF. CDR3 nucleotide sequence: TGTGCCAGCAGTTACTCCGCGGGGAACACTGAAGCTTTCTTT.

The rearrangement joins TRBV27 to TRBJ2-1, with D perhaps TRBD2 (5 bases). Germline CDR1 MNHEY, CDR2 SMNVEV (reference sequence). This CDR3 spans 15 amino acids. V dropped 5 bases and J dropped 0 bases, with 11 bases sitting between them. Written as DNA, the CDR3 is TGTGCCAGCAGTAGCGGACCCAGCTCCTACAATGAGCAGTTCTTC. Translating it yields CASSSGPSSYNEQFF.

The V and J genes are TRBV12-5 and TRBJ1-1; 7 nucleotides align to TRBD1. Unmatched junction bases numbered 5, after V lost 8 bases and J lost 5 bases. Germline assignment: CDR1 LGHNT and CDR2 FRNRAP. The CDR3 is 12 residues long. This CDR3 is CASQGGATEAFF. CDR3 DNA sequence: TGTGCTAGTCAAGGGGGCGCGACTGAAGCTTTCTTT.

This clone occurred a few times. The rearrangement links TRBV7-6 to TRBJ1-5; 7 positions agree with TRBD1. V dropped 1 base and J dropped 4; count of bases not matched to a gene: 4. The CDR3 length is 15 residues. The V gene's germline CDR1 is SGHVS and CDR2 FNYEAQ. DNA for the CDR3: TGTGCCAGCAGCTTAGTTGCAGGGGGGAATCAGCCCCAGCATTTT. This codes for CASSLVAGGNQPQHF.

The rearrangement uses TRBV4-2 and TRBJ2-7, with 16 bases matching TRBD2. The germline gives CDR1 LGHNA, CDR2 YNFKEQ. V trimming: 9 bases; J trimming: 0 bases; junction bases outside the gene matches: 11. The CDR3 runs 18 residues. CDR3 loop: CASLGPGLAGGDSYEQYF. The CDR3 region has the DNA TGTGCCAGTCTCGGGCCGGGACTAGCGGGAGGGGACTCCTACGAGCAGTACTTC.

The chain recombines TRBV27 with TRBJ1-1; the D gene is possibly TRBD1 (6 bases). This CDR3 contains 15 residues. V lost 1 base and J lost 1, with 10 bases in between. Germline V gene sequence: CDR1 MNHEY, CDR2 SMNVEV (reference sequence). The CDR3 reads CASSLLTGGNTEAFF. The CDR3 bases are TGTGCCAGCAGTTTATTGACAGGTGGGAACACTGAAGCTTTCTTT.